The 12 T cell receptor beta chains below come from one sample, sequenced in a study of CD8 T cells in ankylosing spondylitis. TCRdb re-called the 5' RACE reads with MiXCR, one entry per CDR3 protein. This table holds 200,000 or so distinct CDR3 sequences, roughly 25% found once. The specimen was blood, either unsorted or a sorted T cell fraction (not recorded which). These receptors came from a male donor with ankylosing spondylitis or in good health (not recorded which).

This clonotype was seen repeatedly, ten times or more. J is TRBJ1-5 and V is TRBV20-1; 7 bases are shared with TRBD1. V gave up 0 bases and J gave up 7 bases; unmatched junction bases: 9. The germline gives CDR1 DFQATT, CDR2 SNEGSKA (reference sequence). This CDR3 region has 15 residues. In nucleotides, the CDR3 is TGCAGTGCTAGAGAGCTACAGGGGTCGAGACAGCCCCAGCATTTT. Translating it yields CSARELQGSRQPQHF.

This clonotype came up many times. This chain links TRBV5-1 with TRBJ2-7; possibly TRBD1 for D (6 bases). Germline CDR1 is SGHRS and CDR2 is YFSETQ. CDR3 length: 18 amino acids. The germline V and J ends were trimmed by 2 bases and 1 base, with 22 bases remaining between them. The CDR3 loop is CASSLETKGQSYSYEQYF. DNA of the CDR3: TGCGCCAGCAGCTTAGAGACAAAGGGACAATCTTATTCCTACGAGCAGTACTTC.

This clonotype turned up a few times. This chain joins TRBV20-1 and TRBJ2-1; 7 bases line up with TRBD2. V lost 5 bases to trimming and J lost 5 bases; unmatched junction nucleotides: 27. There are 20 residues in the CDR3. Germline assignment: CDR1 DFQATT and CDR2 SNEGSKA (reference sequence). The CDR3 region is CSAPRSLAEDLARSHNEQFF. CDR3 in DNA: TGCAGTGCTCCCCGTTCGCTAGCGGAAGACTTGGCGCGGTCACACAATGAGCAGTTCTTC.

The chain combines TRBV18 with TRBJ1-1; D remains unclear. Trimming stripped 2 bases from V and 3 bases from J, with 7 bases between. The CDR3 loop spans 13 amino acids. The V gene's germline CDR1 is KGHSH and CDR2 LQKENI. In nucleotides, the CDR3 is TGTGCCAGCTCACCAGAAATGGACACTGAAGCTTTCTTT. This sequence encodes CASSPEMDTEAFF. The full variable domain, rest sourced from reference TRBV18 and TRBJ1-1, is NAGVMQNPRHLVRRRGQEARLRCSPMKGHSHVYWYRQLPEEGLKFMVYLQKENIIDESGMPKERFSAEFPKEGPSILRIQQVVRGDSAAYFCASSPEMDTEAFFGQGTRLTVV.

This clonotype appeared many times. The chain combines TRBV7-2 with TRBJ2-1; no definite D call. The CDR3 consists of 13 residues. Trimming cost V 5 bases and J 6 bases, with 11 bases left between them. The germline CDR1 and CDR2 sequences are SGHTA and FQGNSA. Here the CDR3 DNA reads TGTGCCAGCAGCCCGGCCCCCGGCAATGAGCAGTTCTTC. It codes for CASSPAPGNEQFF.

This clonotype was seen a handful of times. The V gene is TRBV4-2, the J gene TRBJ2-1, with TRBD2 identical over 10 bases. The CDR3 length is 15 residues. The V segment lost 1 base and the J segment 8 bases; nucleotides outside the gene matches: 5. Looked up from germline, CDR1 is LGHNA and CDR2 is YNFKEQ. CDR3 amino acids: CASSQGAGGPHEQFF. CDR3 bases: TGTGCCAGCAGCCAAGGAGCGGGAGGGCCCCATGAGCAGTTCTTC.

V is TRBV20-1 and J is TRBJ2-7, with D uncertain. The CDR3 has 11 residues. V was clipped by 3 bases and J by 2 bases, with 5 bases between them. The germline CDR1 and CDR2 sequences are DFQATT and SNEGSKA (reference sequence). The CDR3 loop reads CSASDPYEQYF. CDR3 DNA: TGCAGTGCTAGTGATCCCTACGAGCAGTACTTC.

This clonotype was observed many times. The chain couples TRBV5-6 to TRBJ2-7; TRBD2 is a possible D gene (6 bases). Trimming stripped 3 bases from V and 6 bases from J, with 10 bases between. This CDR3 has 12 residues. Germline assignment: CDR1 SGHDT and CDR2 YYEEEE. CDR3 nucleotides: TGTGCCAGCAGCTCTCGACTAGGCGAGCAGTACTTC. This sequence encodes CASSSRLGEQYF.

This clonotype was counted at least ten times. The V gene is TRBV7-3, the J gene TRBJ2-2; 10 nucleotides line up with TRBD2. This CDR3 spans 15 amino acids. The junction had 1 base not matched to a gene; V was cut back by 2 bases and J by 4 bases. The germline V gene encodes CDR1 SGHTA and CDR2 FQGTGA. The CDR3 region has the DNA TGTGCCAGCAGCTTAGGGACTAGCGCCACCGGGGAGCTGTTTTTT. It specifies CASSLGTSATGELFF.

This clonotype was seen a handful of times. The rearrangement uses TRBV20-1 and TRBJ2-1; the match to TRBD2 covers 15 bases. The CDR3 runs 15 residues. The ends lost 8 bases at V and 6 bases at J; junction bases unmatched: 8. Germline CDR1 and CDR2: DFQATT and SNEGSKA (reference sequence). The CDR3 protein is CSPRTSGRAINEQFF. CDR3 sequence (DNA): TGCAGTCCCCGGACTAGCGGGAGGGCCATCAATGAGCAGTTCTTC.

This clonotype was detected a few times. This chain joins TRBV5-1 and TRBJ1-5, with TRBD1 matching 9 bases. In germline, CDR1 is SGHRS, CDR2 YFSETQ. Germline trimming cut 4 bases from V and 4 bases from J; bases unmatched to any gene: 3. This CDR3 has 14 amino acids. The CDR3 loop reads CASSVGQGNQPQHF. The DNA of the CDR3 is TGCGCCAGCAGCGTGGGACAGGGTAATCAGCCCCAGCATTTT.

This clonotype has a count of ten or more. The chain links TRBV29-1 to TRBJ2-2; unclear D gene. The CDR3 sequence is 11 residues long. Trimming took off 7 bases at V and 1 base at J, with 4 bases between the two ends. CDR1 is SQVTM, CDR2 ANQGSEA, per germline. The CDR3 spells CSGKNTGELFF. CDR3 nucleotides: TGCAGCGGAAAGAACACCGGGGAGCTGTTTTTT.